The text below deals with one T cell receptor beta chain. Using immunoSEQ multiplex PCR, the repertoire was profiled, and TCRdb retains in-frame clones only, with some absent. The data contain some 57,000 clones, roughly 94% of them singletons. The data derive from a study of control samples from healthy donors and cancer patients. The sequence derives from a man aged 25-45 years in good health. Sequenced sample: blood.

The CDR3 DNA reads as TGTGCCAGCAGCCAAGGGGACAGCCCCATGAACACTGAAGCTTTCTTT. It yields the protein CASSQGDSPMNTEAFF. This rearrangement joins TRBV3-1 (or the pseudogene TRBV3-2) to TRBJ1-1; 7 bases map to TRBD1. CDR1 and CDR2 from the germline V gene are LGHDT and YNNKEL (reference sequence). J gave up 0 bases and V 1 base, and 5 bases lay outside the gene matches. This CDR3 is 16 amino acids long.